This entry lists 9 T cell receptor beta chains sequenced from one sample in a study of cytomegalovirus exposure and HLA in healthy donors. With 60 Vbeta and 13 Jbeta primers, the PCR was carried out. Profiled with immunoSEQ multiplex PCR; TCRdb holds only in-frame clones, not every one. The data show under 200,000 clones, 85% seen once. The specimen was PBMCs. These receptors all stem from a man aged 30 to 45 in good health and CMV-seropositive.

The rearrangement links TRBV19 to TRBJ1-1; 9 bases match TRBD1. The germline CDR1 and CDR2 sequences are LNHDA and SQIVND (reference sequence). The CDR3 totals 13 residues. After removal of 9 bases from V and 2 bases from J, the junction contained 4 bases not matched to a gene. The CDR3 reads CASGQGHNTEAFF. CDR3 coding DNA: TGTGCCAGCGGACAGGGGCACAACACTGAAGCTTTCTTT.

DNA for the CDR3: TGTGCCAGCAGCCAAAAGGGGTGGTTGAACACCGGGGAGCTGTTTTTT. This encodes CASSQKGWLNTGELFF. This chain connects TRBV16 to TRBJ2-2; weak D call: TRBD1 (5 bases). The CDR3 is 16 residues long. Germline CDR1 reads KGHSY; CDR2 reads FQNENV. Between the trimmed V and J ends, which lost 2 bases and 1 base, there was a span of 11 bases. The full variable domain, its missing parts supplied by reference TRBV16 and TRBJ2-2, is GEEVAQTPKHLVRGEGQKAKLYCAPIKGHSYVFWYQQVLKNEFKFLISFQNENVFDETGMPKERFSAKCLPNSPCSLEIQATKLEDSAVYFCASSQKGWLNTGELFFGEGSRLTVL.

The chain recombines TRBV19 with TRBJ2-1; 7 bases are shared with TRBD1. This CDR3 is 16 amino acids long. J gave up 0 bases and V 5 bases, and 7 bases lay outside the gene matches. CDR1 is LNHDA, CDR2 SQIVND, per germline (reference sequence). The CDR3 DNA reads as TGTGCCAGTAGTGTCTACAGGGGCCACTCCTACAATGAGCAGTTCTTC. Its protein is CASSVYRGHSYNEQFF.

The chain carries TRBV11-1 and TRBJ2-7; 8 bases align to TRBD1. The CDR3 is 16 residues long. V lost 2 bases, J lost 6 bases, and 12 bases stayed unmatched. Germline V gives CDR1 SGHAT, CDR2 FQDESV (reference sequence). The CDR3 loop reads CASSLKRTGRLGEQYF. CDR3 bases: TGTGCCAGCAGCTTAAAGAGGACAGGGAGGTTGGGCGAGCAGTACTTC.

The genes are TRBV7-2 and TRBJ2-5; maybe TRBD1 (5 bases). The DNA end favors TRBJ2-7, so the J call may be wrong. CDR1 is SGHTA, CDR2 FQGNSA, per germline. This CDR3 contains 13 residues. The CDR3 sequence is CASSLDRNYEQYF. In DNA form, the CDR3 reads TGTGCCAGCAGCTTAGACAGGAACTACGAGCAGTACTTC.

The V and J genes are TRBV11-3 and TRBJ1-2, with 8 nucleotides matching TRBD1. CDR1 is SGHNT and CDR2 is YENEEA in the germline V gene. The V gene end was trimmed by 4 bases and the J gene end by 4 bases; junction bases not matched to a gene: 5. This CDR3 is 14 amino acids long. The CDR3 is CASSWTGSSYGYTF. The DNA for the CDR3 is TGTGCCAGCAGCTGGACAGGGTCCTCCTATGGCTACACCTTC.

The rearrangement joins TRBV18 to TRBJ2-1; D is uncertain. Trimming shortened V by 4 bases and J by 0 bases, and 7 bases separated the two germline ends. This CDR3 spans 14 amino acids. Germline V gene data show CDR1 as KGHSH and CDR2 as LQKENI. The CDR3 DNA sequence: TGTGCCAGCTCACGGCAAAGCTCCTACAATGAGCAGTTCTTC. Translated, it gives CASSRQSSYNEQFF. The full variable domain, its missing parts supplied by reference TRBV18 and TRBJ2-1, is NAGVMQNPRHLVRRRGQEARLRCSPMKGHSHVYWYRQLPEEGLKFMVYLQKENIIDESGMPKERFSAEFPKEGPSILRIQQVVRGDSAAYFCASSRQSSYNEQFFGPGTRLTVL.

The rearrangement joins TRBV15 to TRBJ2-1, with 7 bases fitting TRBD2. Unmatched junction bases numbered 8, after V lost 2 bases and J lost 10 bases. The CDR3 is 14 amino acids. Germline V CDR1 and CDR2: LNHNV, YYDKDF (reference sequence). CDR3 residues: CATSRYGRTVEQFF. DNA of the CDR3: TGTGCCACCAGCAGATACGGGAGGACTGTCGAGCAGTTCTTC.

J is TRBJ1-4 and V is TRBV2; 7 nucleotides line up with TRBD1. The CDR3 is 16 residues long. The V segment lost 6 bases and the J segment 2 bases; nucleotides outside the gene matches: 9. Germline V gene data show CDR1 as SNHLY and CDR2 as FYNNEI. The CDR3 DNA reads TGTGCCAGCAGCCGGGACAGCGACATCACTAATGAAAAACTGTTTTTT. Translated, it gives CASSRDSDITNEKLFF. Together with reference TRBV2 and TRBJ1-4, the CDR3 gives the full variable domain: EPEVTQTPSHQVTQMGQEVILRCVPISNHLYFYWYRQILGQKVEFLVSFYNNEISEKSEIFDDQFSVERPDGSNFTLKIRSTKLEDSAMYFCASSRDSDITNEKLFFGSGTQLSVL.